The clone carrying this T cell receptor beta chain has at least ten counts. Its antigen is not known. Regarding time point: longitudinal time-point 1 (baseline). The data were taken from a study of neurological immune-mediated disorders. Study observations and caveats: None of the CDR3 amino acid sequences found in expanded clones was shared across subjects. This suggests that the TCR-beta repertoires were private in all groups.

V was pared by 4 bases and J by 0 bases, with 12 bases between. This CDR3 comprises 16 residues. Germline CDR1 SGHDN, CDR2 FVKESK. TCRdb redid the calling of the 5' RACE reads with MiXCR, one entry per CDR3 protein. The sample records 55,000 to 65,000 distinct CDR3 sequences, around 11% being singletons. The source is a male donor with HTLV-1-associated myelopathy (HAM/TSP). The source material was PBMCs. The genes are TRBV14 and TRBJ2-2; D is possibly TRBD1 (6 bases). This CDR3 is CASSPLGTSNTGELFF. CDR3 coding DNA: TGTGCCAGCAGCCCGTTGGGGACATCGAACACCGGGGAGCTGTTTTTT.